The 28 T cell receptor beta chains in this list originate from one sample, sequenced in a study of OX40 agonist ivuxolimab in advanced cancers. Libraries were prepared by immunoSEQ multiplex PCR; TCRdb keeps only in-frame clonotypes and omits some of them. In the table there are about 47,000 clones, around 80% of which are singletons. The sample consisted of CD4+ or CD8+ T cells sorted from blood, taken in a trial of the OX40 agonist ivuxolimab. These receptor sequences come from an adult with an advanced solid tumor such as melanoma, head and neck, liver or kidney cancer.

This chain uses TRBV6-5 with TRBJ2-4; D perhaps matches TRBD2 (5 bases). V was trimmed by 6 bases and J by 14 bases, leaving 14 bases between them. The CDR3 is 11 residues long. Germline V gene lookup returns CDR1 MNHEY and CDR2 SVGAGI. CDR3 protein: CASSSGLWKYF. DNA of the CDR3: TGTGCCAGCAGCTCAGGACTTTGGAAGTACTTC.

The chain is built from TRBV4-1 and TRBJ2-1; D perhaps matches TRBD2 (5 bases). Trimming pared 0 bases from V and 10 bases from J, leaving 19 bases between. Germline V lookup: CDR1 MGHRA, CDR2 YSYEKL. The CDR3 has 16 residues. The CDR3 loop is CASSQEGMRGTGEQFF. As DNA, the CDR3 is TGCGCCAGCAGCCAAGAGGGGATGAGAGGAACGGGGGAGCAGTTCTTC.

About this clone: Different DNA sequences within this sample yield the same CDR3. The chain carries TRBV19 and TRBJ2-7, with a weak D call TRBD1 (6 bases). Germline CDR1 LNHDA, CDR2 SQIVND (reference sequence). The germline V and J ends were trimmed by 8 bases and 1 base, with 12 bases remaining between them. The CDR3 has 13 amino acids. CDR3 nucleotide sequence: TGTGCCAGTTCCCCGACAGGATCCTACGAGCAGTACTTC. It specifies CASSPTGSYEQYF. Supplemented by reference TRBV19 and TRBJ2-7, the full variable domain reads DGGITQSPKYLFRKEGQNVTLSCEQNLNHDAMYWYRQDPGQGLRLIYYSQIVNDFQKGDIAEGYSVSREKKESFPLTVTSAQKNPTAFYLCASSPTGSYEQYFGPGTRLTVT.

The rearrangement uses TRBV29-1 and TRBJ2-1; D call uncertain. Trimming took off 0 bases at V and 0 bases at J, with 15 bases between the two ends. This CDR3 has 17 residues. Germline V gene data show CDR1 as SQVTM and CDR2 as ANQGSEA. CDR3 region: CSVEEVGIRSSYNEQFF. For the CDR3, the DNA is TGCAGCGTTGAAGAGGTAGGGATTCGAAGCTCCTACAATGAGCAGTTCTTC.

The chain couples TRBV10-3 to TRBJ2-7; 11 bases are a match to TRBD1. The CDR3 spans 16 residues. Germline V gene lookup returns CDR1 ENHRY and CDR2 SYGVKD. J lost 6 bases, V lost 8 bases, and 15 bases had no gene match. The chain's CDR3 is CAIEDVGQGGGSEQYF. CDR3 nucleotides: TGTGCCATCGAAGACGTGGGACAGGGGGGAGGTAGCGAGCAGTACTTC.

The CDR3 sequence is CASSSPSGRPGELFF. CDR3 bases: TGTGCCAGCAGCTCCCCCAGCGGGAGGCCCGGGGAGCTGTTTTTT. This sequence joins TRBV7-5 and TRBJ2-2; the D segment call TRBD2 is taken from the table without a DNA check. TRBV7-5 is labeled a pseudogene. This CDR3 is built from 15 residues.

This chain uses TRBV19 with TRBJ2-3; D may correspond to TRBD1 or TRBD2 (5 bases each). CDR3 size: 14 residues. V was shortened by 5 bases and J by 0 bases, with 9 bases between the two germline ends. The V gene's germline CDR1 is LNHDA and CDR2 SQIVND (reference sequence). The CDR3 DNA follows: TGTGCCAGTAGTCTCCGGGACAGCACAGATACGCAGTATTTT. The encoded protein is CASSLRDSTDTQYF.

DNA of the CDR3: TGTGCCAGCAGCTTAGTAACAGGCTTCGTTAATCAGCCCCAGCATTTT. Translated, it gives CASSLVTGFVNQPQHF. The chain carries TRBV7-9 and TRBJ1-5; D may be TRBD1 (5 bases). This CDR3 is 16 amino acids long. V was shortened by 1 base and J by 4 bases, with 14 bases between the two germline ends. CDR1 and CDR2 (germline): SEHNR, FQNEAQ (reference sequence).

The gene calls are TRBV6-5 and TRBJ1-2, with 10 bases lining up with TRBD1. Germline CDR1 is MNHEY and CDR2 is SVGAGI. The CDR3 runs 16 residues. With V trimmed by 2 bases and J by 8 bases, 11 bases remained unmatched. The chain's CDR3 is CASSYPSRQGAWGYTF. The DNA of the CDR3 is TGTGCCAGCAGTTACCCGTCCAGACAGGGGGCGTGGGGCTACACCTTC.

The V call is TRBV5-1, the J call TRBJ1-4, with TRBD1 matching 7 bases. The CDR3 is 17 amino acids. Germline V gives CDR1 SGHRS, CDR2 YFSETQ. V gave up 0 bases and J gave up 4 bases; unmatched junction bases: 9. The CDR3: CASSLGRQGQINEKLFF. CDR3 bases: TGCGCCAGCAGCTTGGGCCGCCAGGGACAGATTAATGAAAAACTGTTTTTT.

The rearrangement links TRBV4-1 to TRBJ2-7, with D unresolved. V was pared by 0 bases and J by 7 bases, with 7 bases between. The CDR3 is 12 amino acids. The germline gives CDR1 MGHRA, CDR2 YSYEKL. CDR3 region: CASSQDAVEQYF. CDR3 nucleotides: TGCGCCAGCAGCCAAGACGCTGTGGAGCAGTACTTC.

This clone occurred a few times. The chain links TRBV12-5 to TRBJ1-5; 7 bases are a match to TRBD1. This CDR3 region has 20 residues. The germline V gene has CDR1 LGHNT and CDR2 FRNRAP. Trimming at V came to 4 bases and at J to 0 bases, leaving 18 bases not matched to a gene. The CDR3 region has the DNA TGTGCTAGTGGTTACCCGACAGGGTCCTCCTCCATTTATAGCAATCAGCCCCAGCATTTT. Translated, it gives CASGYPTGSSSIYSNQPQHF.

This clone is a singleton in its sample. The gene calls are TRBV4-1 and TRBJ2-7, with 10 bases identical to TRBD2. The length of the CDR3 is 16 residues. With V trimmed by 1 base and J by 2 bases, 5 bases remained unmatched. Germline CDR1 and CDR2: MGHRA and YSYEKL. The CDR3 nucleotides read TGCGCCAGCAGCCAAGTCACTAGCGGGGACCCCTACGAGCAGTACTTC. Encoded protein: CASSQVTSGDPYEQYF.

This chain's CDR3 is CSVEETGVGETQYF. For the CDR3, the DNA is TGCAGCGTTGAAGAGACAGGGGTTGGAGAGACCCAGTACTTC. This chain connects TRBV29-1 to TRBJ2-5; TRBD1 matches 8 bases. Germline V gene sequence: CDR1 SQVTM, CDR2 ANQGSEA. The CDR3 is 14 residues long. V shed 0 bases, J shed 4 bases, and the junction held 4 bases outside the gene matches.

CDR3 sequence: CASSLVQGNFPHTEAFF. For the CDR3, the DNA is TGTGCCAGCAGTCTGGTACAGGGGAATTTCCCGCACACTGAAGCTTTCTTT. The chain couples TRBV5-5 to TRBJ1-1, with TRBD1 matching over 7 bases. The CDR3 length is 17 residues. After removal of 5 bases from V and 3 bases from J, the junction contained 16 bases not matched to a gene. CDR1 and CDR2 (germline): SGHKS, YYEKEE (reference sequence).

CDR3 protein: CASSLNGGTDYGYTF. The CDR3 nucleotides read TGTGCCAGCAGCTTAAACGGGGGCACCGACTATGGCTACACCTTC. V usage is TRBV7-6 and J usage is TRBJ1-2; TRBD1 is a possible D gene (6 bases). CDR1 is SGHVS, CDR2 FNYEAQ, per germline. Trimming removed 2 bases from V and 3 bases from J, with 13 bases in between. The CDR3 spans 15 residues.

J is TRBJ2-1 and V is TRBV11-3, with 9 bases that match TRBD2. Losses at the gene ends were 2 bases for V and 6 bases for J; bases not matched to a gene: 8. Germline-derived CDR1 and CDR2 are SGHNT and YENEEA. The CDR3 is 16 residues long. In DNA, the CDR3 is TGTGCCAGCAGCTTACGAGCGGGAGGCTCGAGCAATGAGCAGTTCTTC. It specifies CASSLRAGGSSNEQFF.

This rearrangement joins TRBV11-2 to TRBJ2-1; D is undetermined. Trimming pared 1 base from V and 0 bases from J, leaving 16 bases between. The CDR3 contains 18 residues. The germline gives CDR1 SGHAT, CDR2 FQNNGV. Written as DNA, the CDR3 is TGTGCCAGCAGCTTAGCAAAGGCACTATCCAGCTCCTACAATGAGCAGTTCTTC. This sequence encodes CASSLAKALSSSYNEQFF.

The chain combines TRBV5-6 with TRBJ1-3; D gene ambiguous. CDR3 length: 11 amino acids. Germline values: CDR1 SGHDT, CDR2 YYEEEE. Trimming shortened V by 1 base and J by 10 bases, and 6 bases separated the two germline ends. CDR3 in amino acids: CASSLPGTIYF. The CDR3 nucleotides are TGTGCCAGCAGCTTGCCCGGGACCATATATTTT.

J is TRBJ2-3 and V is TRBV7-8, with 9 bases aligning to TRBD2. Germline lookup yields CDR1 SGHVS and CDR2 FQNEAQ. The CDR3 is 16 amino acids. Losses at the gene ends were 5 bases for V and 4 bases for J; bases not matched to a gene: 10. CDR3 bases: TGTGCCAGCAGCGGTCGAGGCGGGGGGGCCTCAGATACGCAGTATTTT. Protein product: CASSGRGGGASDTQYF.

The chain joins TRBV7-3 to TRBJ2-3; possibly TRBD2 for D (5 bases). V lost 5 bases and J lost 10, with 16 bases in between. CDR1 is SGHTA, CDR2 FQGTGA, per germline. The CDR3 is made up of 13 amino acids. This CDR3 reads CASSLQDSWAQYF. CDR3 DNA sequence: TGTGCCAGCAGCCTCCAGGACTCATGGGCGCAGTATTTT. The variable domain in full, with the rest retrieved from reference TRBV7-3 and TRBJ2-3, is GAGVSQTPSNKVTEKGKYVELRCDPISGHTALYWYRQSLGQGPEFLIYFQGTGAADDSGLPNDRFFAVRPEGSVSTLKIQRTERGDSAVYLCASSLQDSWAQYFGPGTRLTVL.

The chain links TRBV6-5 to TRBJ2-5; no clear D gene. This CDR3 has 12 amino acids. The V gene's germline CDR1 is MNHEY and CDR2 SVGAGI. V lost 0 bases to trimming and J lost 5 bases, with 4 bases between them. CDR3 bases: TGTGCCAGCAGTTACTCTCGGGAGACCCAGTACTTC. It specifies CASSYSRETQYF.

V is TRBV14 and J is TRBJ2-7; D is perhaps TRBD2 (5 bases). The CDR3 is 17 residues long. The germline V gene has CDR1 SGHDN and CDR2 FVKESK. The V and J ends lost 0 bases and 3 bases respectively, with 18 bases between them. CDR3 amino acids: CASSQDPYVEVGYEQYF. CDR3 coding DNA: TGTGCCAGCAGCCAAGATCCGTATGTGGAGGTTGGCTACGAGCAGTACTTC. The variable domain in full, completed from reference TRBV14 and TRBJ2-7, reads EAGVTQFPSHSVIEKGQTVTLRCDPISGHDNLYWYRRVMGKEIKFLLHFVKESKQDESGMPNNRFLAERTGGTYSTLKVQPAELEDSGVYFCASSQDPYVEVGYEQYFGPGTRLTVT.

This clone has just one count. This sequence joins TRBV28 and TRBJ2-1; 10 bases are a match to TRBD1. Germline V lookup: CDR1 MDHEN, CDR2 SYDVKM. CDR3 length equals 16 residues. Losses at the gene ends were 4 bases for V and 2 bases for J; bases not matched to a gene: 5. CDR3 sequence: CASSSRQGAAYNEQFF. The CDR3 nucleotides read TGTGCCAGCAGTTCAAGACAGGGGGCAGCCTACAATGAGCAGTTCTTC.

J is TRBJ2-2 and V is TRBV5-6; D gene uncertain. In germline, CDR1 is SGHDT, CDR2 YYEEEE. CDR3 length: 14 amino acids. The V and J ends lost 0 bases and 6 bases respectively, with 9 bases between them. The CDR3 nucleotides read TGTGCCAGCAGCTTGGGACGGGTCCCCGGGGAGCTGTTTTTT. This encodes CASSLGRVPGELFF.

The chain employs TRBV7-9 and TRBJ2-1; D ambiguous. The V and J ends lost 3 bases and 4 bases respectively, with 13 bases between them. Per the germline V gene, CDR1 is SEHNR and CDR2 is FQNEAQ (reference sequence). The CDR3 loop spans 15 amino acids. The chain's CDR3 is CASSFHFPGYNEQFF. DNA of the CDR3: TGTGCCAGCAGCTTTCATTTCCCTGGGTACAATGAGCAGTTCTTC.

The chain has TRBV5-4 and TRBJ2-5; possible D gene TRBD2, 6 bases. This CDR3 region has 14 residues. From germline, CDR1 is SGHNT and CDR2 YYREEE (reference sequence). The V and J ends lost 1 base and 9 bases respectively, with 16 bases between them. DNA of the CDR3: TGTGCCAGCAGCTTGCAAGGGACTTCTAGCCCCCAGTACTTC. Translation: CASSLQGTSSPQYF.

This sequence joins TRBV6-5 and TRBJ2-3; 7 nucleotides line up with TRBD2. There are 15 residues in the CDR3. CDR1 and CDR2 from the germline V gene are MNHEY and SVGAGI. V shed 6 bases, J shed 1 base, and the junction held 7 bases outside the gene matches. CDR3 sequence (DNA): TGTGCCAGCAGCAACGCCCTAGCGGGCACAGATACGCAGTATTTT. It specifies CASSNALAGTDTQYF.